The 30 T cell receptor beta chains given below trace back to one sample, sequenced in a study of blood T cell repertoires in COVID-19. The assay was immunoSEQ multiplex PCR, and TCRdb's table has in-frame clones only and misses some. Here the sample spans about 250,000 clones, about 86% being singletons. The sample consisted of peripheral blood. These receptors originate from a man older than 75 with acute or convalescent COVID-19.

V and J are TRBV7-2 and TRBJ1-6; the match to TRBD1 covers 10 bases. CDR3 length: 15 residues. CDR1 is SGHTA and CDR2 is FQGNSA in the germline V gene. Unmatched junction bases numbered 6, after V lost 3 bases and J lost 10 bases. CDR3 region: CASSFTWTGGSPLHF. The CDR3, as DNA: TGTGCCAGCAGCTTTACATGGACAGGGGGGTCACCCCTCCACTTT.

The chain employs TRBV7-2 and TRBJ2-1; 9 nucleotides align to TRBD1. Germline assignment: CDR1 SGHTA and CDR2 FQGNSA. Losses at the gene ends were 0 bases for V and 12 bases for J; bases not matched to a gene: 6. This CDR3 has 14 residues. The CDR3 reads CASSLARQGDPQFF. As DNA, the CDR3 is TGTGCCAGCAGCTTAGCGCGACAGGGGGACCCGCAGTTCTTC.

J is TRBJ2-7 and V is TRBV3-1 (or the pseudogene TRBV3-2), with 9 bases aligning to TRBD2. Per the germline V gene, CDR1 is LGHDT and CDR2 is YNNKEL (reference sequence). Trimming removed 1 base from V and 4 bases from J; junction bases left unmatched: 2. The CDR3 loop spans 14 amino acids. The CDR3 is CASSQGLAVYEQYF. Written as DNA, the CDR3 is TGTGCCAGCAGCCAAGGACTAGCGGTGTACGAGCAGTACTTC.

The gene calls are TRBV19 and TRBJ1-2; no clear D gene. Germline V gives CDR1 LNHDA, CDR2 SQIVND (reference sequence). The CDR3 sequence is 13 residues long. V gave up 7 bases and J gave up 3 bases, with 12 bases separating them. The CDR3 sequence: CASKPGLDYGYTF. The CDR3 nucleotides read TGTGCCAGTAAACCGGGGTTAGACTATGGCTACACCTTC.

V and J are TRBV4-1 and TRBJ2-7; 7 bases match TRBD1. The V segment lost 0 bases and the J segment 6 bases; nucleotides outside the gene matches: 8. Germline V gene data show CDR1 as MGHRA and CDR2 as YSYEKL. This CDR3 is 15 amino acids long. The DNA for the CDR3 is TGCGCCAGCAGCCAAGATACGAGGGGGCGACCCGAGCAGTACTTC. This gives the protein CASSQDTRGRPEQYF.

V is TRBV5-1 and J is TRBJ2-1, with D perhaps matching TRBD2 (6 bases). The CDR3 totals 14 residues. Looked up from germline, CDR1 is SGHRS and CDR2 is YFSETQ. V lost 2 bases and J 7 bases, leaving 13 bases between the germline ends. This CDR3 reads CASSLDGGVNEQFF. The CDR3 coding sequence is TGCGCCAGCAGCTTAGATGGAGGGGTTAATGAGCAGTTCTTC.

The count of this clone is one. The chain is built from TRBV7-3 and TRBJ1-2, with D perhaps TRBD1 (6 bases). Germline lookup yields CDR1 SGHTA and CDR2 FQGTGA. V shed 3 bases and J shed 0 bases, with 8 bases lying between them. The CDR3 is 14 amino acids. The CDR3 loop is CASSLDRSNYGYTF. DNA of the CDR3: TGTGCCAGCAGCTTGGACAGATCTAACTATGGCTACACCTTC.

About this clone: Other DNA sequences in the sample encode the same CDR3. V usage is TRBV6-6 and J usage is TRBJ1-1, with a possible D match to TRBD1 (5 bases). The CDR3 loop spans 14 amino acids. Deletions cut 0 bases from V and 2 bases from J, with 7 bases between. Germline values: CDR1 MNHNY, CDR2 SVGAGI (reference sequence). The CDR3: CASSYSGGNTEAFF. Here the CDR3 DNA reads TGTGCCAGCAGTTACTCCGGGGGTAACACTGAAGCTTTCTTT.

This clone was seen a handful of times. The chain couples TRBV5-1 to TRBJ2-7, with a possible D match to TRBD2 (6 bases). V was shortened by 8 bases and J by 2 bases, with 17 bases between the two germline ends. The CDR3 consists of 14 residues. The germline V gene has CDR1 SGHRS and CDR2 YFSETQ. The CDR3 loop is CASAPYGGTYEQYF. CDR3 nucleotide sequence: TGCGCCAGTGCTCCTTATGGAGGGACCTACGAGCAGTACTTC.

This rearrangement joins TRBV29-1 to TRBJ2-7; 10 positions agree with TRBD1. The CDR3 runs to 14 residues. V was clipped by 5 bases and J by 5 bases; unmatched bases: 9. Germline-derived CDR1 and CDR2 are SQVTM and ANQGSEA. The CDR3 sequence is CSVSSFGQGDEQYF. In DNA form, the CDR3 reads TGCAGCGTTTCTTCCTTCGGACAGGGGGACGAGCAGTACTTC.

This sequence joins TRBV7-9 and TRBJ2-5, with TRBD2 matching over 9 bases. The germline V gene encodes CDR1 SEHNR and CDR2 FQNEAQ (reference sequence). The CDR3 covers 14 residues. Trimming cost V 3 bases and J 4 bases; bases outside gene matches: 3. This CDR3 is CASSFAGGGETQYF. CDR3 sequence (DNA): TGTGCCAGCAGCTTTGCGGGAGGGGGAGAGACCCAGTACTTC.

The gene calls are TRBV5-1 and TRBJ2-1; 10 bases are shared with TRBD2. The CDR3 consists of 15 residues. CDR1 is SGHRS, CDR2 YFSETQ, per germline. With 1 base clipped from V and 5 bases from J, the junction kept 3 bases outside the gene matches. The CDR3 protein is CASSLRTSGDNEQFF. As DNA, the CDR3 is TGCGCCAGCAGCTTGAGGACTAGCGGAGACAATGAGCAGTTCTTC.

V usage is TRBV7-7 and J usage is TRBJ1-6, with TRBD1 matching over 9 bases. The V segment lost 5 bases and the J segment 5 bases; nucleotides outside the gene matches: 16. CDR3 length: 19 residues. Germline V gene data show CDR1 as SSHAT and CDR2 as FNYEAQ (reference sequence). This CDR3 reads CASSRRDRERVADNSPLHF. The DNA of the CDR3 is TGTGCCAGCAGCCGACGGGACAGGGAGCGGGTTGCAGATAATTCACCCCTCCACTTT.

This sequence joins TRBV5-1 and TRBJ2-7; 8 bases line up with TRBD2. The CDR3 has 14 amino acids. Trimming at V came to 3 bases and at J to 2 bases, leaving 4 bases not matched to a gene. Germline V gives CDR1 SGHRS, CDR2 YFSETQ. The DNA of the CDR3 is TGCGCCAGCAGCTCGGTAGCGGGGACCTACGAGCAGTACTTC. It yields the protein CASSSVAGTYEQYF.

J is TRBJ1-6 and V is TRBV11-3; the D gene is possibly TRBD1 (6 bases). Germline V lookup: CDR1 SGHNT, CDR2 YENEEA. V was trimmed by 1 base and J by 14 bases, leaving 24 bases between them. This CDR3 contains 17 residues. CDR3 in amino acids: CASSLVCRAHCKGALHF. As DNA, the CDR3 is TGTGCCAGCAGCTTAGTTTGTCGGGCCCATTGTAAGGGGGCCCTCCACTTT.

In DNA form, the CDR3 reads TGTGCCAGTAGTACTCGGACTAGCGGGAGAGGAAGGGCAGATACGCAGTATTTT. Its protein product is CASSTRTSGRGRADTQYF. This chain links TRBV19 with TRBJ2-3; 13 positions match TRBD2. The ends lost 4 bases at V and 4 bases at J; junction bases unmatched: 11. CDR1 LNHDA and CDR2 SQIVND come from the germline V gene (reference sequence). CDR3 size: 18 residues.

The chain carries TRBV12-3 or TRBV12-4 and TRBJ1-5; D remains ambiguous. The length of the CDR3 is 13 residues. V lost 6 bases and J 3 bases, leaving 9 bases between the germline ends. This CDR3 is CASSVAHNQPQHF. CDR3 sequence (DNA): TGTGCCAGCAGCGTGGCACACAATCAGCCCCAGCATTTT.

The V and J genes are TRBV7-9 and TRBJ1-6; D perhaps matches TRBD1 (6 bases). Germline V CDR1 and CDR2: SEHNR, FQNEAQ (reference sequence). Deletions cut 4 bases from V and 0 bases from J, with 16 bases between. The CDR3 length is 18 residues. The CDR3 here is CASSSPRGANSYNSPLHF. The CDR3 coding sequence is TGTGCCAGCAGCTCACCCAGGGGAGCGAACTCCTATAATTCACCCCTCCACTTT.

The V and J genes are TRBV7-8 and TRBJ1-2; no firm D call. This CDR3 has 14 amino acids. The V gene's germline CDR1 is SGHVS and CDR2 FQNEAQ. Trimming cost V 3 bases and J 8 bases, with 16 bases left between them. The CDR3 loop reads CASSFLTQSGGYTF. The CDR3 nucleotides read TGTGCCAGCAGCTTCCTCACTCAGTCGGGGGGCTACACCTTC.

The J gene is TRBJ1-4, the V gene TRBV2; no clear D gene. V was shortened by 6 bases and J by 8 bases, with 13 bases between the two germline ends. CDR1 is SNHLY and CDR2 is FYNNEI in the germline V gene. The CDR3 loop spans 13 amino acids. The CDR3 DNA reads as TGTGCCAGCAGACAGACTGGAGGGGAAAAACTGTTTTTT. Translating it yields CASRQTGGEKLFF.

This sequence joins TRBV3-1 (or the pseudogene TRBV3-2) and TRBJ2-7; the D is unclear. The germline V and J ends were trimmed by 8 bases and 0 bases, with 8 bases remaining between them. The length of the CDR3 is 12 residues. Per the germline V gene, CDR1 is LGHDT and CDR2 is YNNKEL (reference sequence). The CDR3 DNA follows: TGTGCCAGCTCCTTTTACTCCTACGAGCAGTACTTC. It is translated as CASSFYSYEQYF.

The chain links TRBV11-2 to TRBJ2-3, with TRBD1 matching 7 bases. Germline V lookup: CDR1 SGHAT, CDR2 FQNNGV. The length of the CDR3 is 16 residues. J was trimmed by 4 bases and V by 1 base; bases with no gene match: 8. This CDR3 reads CASSLGGSGGPDTQYF. CDR3 nucleotide sequence: TGTGCCAGCAGCTTAGGCGGGTCAGGGGGTCCAGATACGCAGTATTTT.

The V call is TRBV3-1 (or the pseudogene TRBV3-2), the J call TRBJ1-2, with D perhaps TRBD1 (5 bases). Germline lookup yields CDR1 LGHDT and CDR2 YNNKEL (reference sequence). The CDR3 runs to 13 residues. With 2 bases removed from V and 6 bases from J, the gap between germline ends came to 10 bases. CDR3 in amino acids: CASSQWQGDGYTF. The DNA for the CDR3 is TGTGCCAGCAGCCAATGGCAGGGTGATGGCTACACCTTC.

This chain joins TRBV3-1 (or the pseudogene TRBV3-2) and TRBJ2-1, with TRBD2 identical over 7 bases. Trimming at V came to 3 bases and at J to 7 bases, leaving 9 bases not matched to a gene. Germline CDR1 LGHDT, CDR2 YNNKEL (reference sequence). This CDR3 has 15 amino acids. The CDR3 here is CASSQVSGMVNEQFF. CDR3 bases: TGTGCCAGCAGCCAGGTCAGCGGGATGGTAAATGAGCAGTTCTTC.

The rearrangement joins TRBV5-1 to TRBJ1-1; tentatively, D is TRBD1 (5 bases). Trimming pared 4 bases from V and 1 base from J, leaving 11 bases between. This CDR3 contains 14 residues. In germline, CDR1 is SGHRS, CDR2 YFSETQ. This CDR3 reads CASSTQVGNTEAFF. The CDR3 DNA reads as TGCGCCAGCAGCACACAGGTGGGGAACACTGAAGCTTTCTTT.

The chain links TRBV6-5 to TRBJ2-7, with D possibly TRBD2 on 5 matching bases. The germline V gene has CDR1 MNHEY and CDR2 SVGAGI. The CDR3 spans 15 residues. The V and J ends lost 2 bases and 0 bases respectively, with 11 bases between them. Here the CDR3 reads CASSYATGSSYEQYF. Here the CDR3 DNA reads TGTGCCAGCAGTTACGCAACGGGGAGCTCCTACGAGCAGTACTTC.

The chain links TRBV5-5 to TRBJ1-2; D remains unclear. Germline CDR1 and CDR2: SGHKS and YYEKEE (reference sequence). This CDR3 region has 15 residues. Trimming took off 0 bases at V and 5 bases at J, with 14 bases between the two ends. CDR3 residues: CASSLAPGSQYGYTF. The CDR3 bases are TGTGCCAGCAGCTTGGCCCCCGGGAGTCAGTATGGCTACACCTTC. The full variable domain, with the rest looked up from reference TRBV5-5 and TRBJ1-2, is DAGVTQSPTHLIKTRGQQVTLRCSPISGHKSVSWYQQVLGQGPQFIFQYYEKEERGRGNFPDRFSARQFPNYSSELNVNALLLGDSALYLCASSLAPGSQYGYTFGSGTRLTVV.

The chain links TRBV5-1 to TRBJ1-2; the match to TRBD1 covers 8 bases. From germline, CDR1 is SGHRS and CDR2 YFSETQ. V shed 3 bases, J shed 1 base, and the junction held 8 bases outside the gene matches. The CDR3 spans 16 residues. For the CDR3, the DNA is TGCGCCAGCAGCTGGGGGACAGGCCAGATTAACTATGGCTACACCTTC. Translated, it gives CASSWGTGQINYGYTF.

This chain connects TRBV6-2 or TRBV6-3 to TRBJ1-1; 11 bases match TRBD1. CDR1 and CDR2 from the germline V gene are MNHEY and SVGEGT. CDR3 length: 18 residues. After removal of 2 bases from V and 3 bases from J, the junction contained 11 bases not matched to a gene. The CDR3 loop is CASSYNPGQGVPYTEAFF. The CDR3, as DNA: TGTGCCAGCAGTTACAACCCGGGACAGGGGGTACCCTACACTGAAGCTTTCTTT.

The V gene is TRBV10-2, the J gene TRBJ2-1, with a possible D match to TRBD1 (6 bases). This CDR3 has 17 amino acids. Per germline, CDR1 WSHSY and CDR2 SAAADI. V dropped 0 bases and J dropped 3 bases, with 15 bases sitting between them. The CDR3 sequence: CASSESWAGDLYNEQFF. The CDR3 coding sequence is TGCGCCAGCAGTGAGTCGTGGGCAGGGGACCTCTACAATGAGCAGTTCTTC.